The present TCR delta chain was sequenced within a study of human gamma delta and Vdelta1 T cells. V lost 0 bases to trimming and J lost 2 bases, with 25 bases between them. CDR3 size: 20 residues. Germline assignment: CDR1 TSWWSYY and CDR2 QGS. TCRdb re-called clones from the PCR reads using CATT. In the table there are 5,000 to 6,500 delta-chain clones, 35% to 45% of which are singletons. Note on this clone: What it recognizes is unknown.

Study results and limitations: Polyclonal Delta One T cells reportedly showed broad cytotoxic targeting of acute myeloid leukemia.

Sequences were obtained from Vdelta1 gamma-delta T cells from blood grown in culture (DOT cells). The source of this sequence is a human donor in good health. The genes are TRDV1 and TRDJ1, with D possibly being TRDD3 (5 bases). CDR3 sequence: CALGELDPYRGFVGTDKLIF. The CDR3 nucleotides read TGTGCTCTTGGGGAACTTGACCCGTATCGGGGGTTTGTCGGGACCGATAAACTCATCTTT.